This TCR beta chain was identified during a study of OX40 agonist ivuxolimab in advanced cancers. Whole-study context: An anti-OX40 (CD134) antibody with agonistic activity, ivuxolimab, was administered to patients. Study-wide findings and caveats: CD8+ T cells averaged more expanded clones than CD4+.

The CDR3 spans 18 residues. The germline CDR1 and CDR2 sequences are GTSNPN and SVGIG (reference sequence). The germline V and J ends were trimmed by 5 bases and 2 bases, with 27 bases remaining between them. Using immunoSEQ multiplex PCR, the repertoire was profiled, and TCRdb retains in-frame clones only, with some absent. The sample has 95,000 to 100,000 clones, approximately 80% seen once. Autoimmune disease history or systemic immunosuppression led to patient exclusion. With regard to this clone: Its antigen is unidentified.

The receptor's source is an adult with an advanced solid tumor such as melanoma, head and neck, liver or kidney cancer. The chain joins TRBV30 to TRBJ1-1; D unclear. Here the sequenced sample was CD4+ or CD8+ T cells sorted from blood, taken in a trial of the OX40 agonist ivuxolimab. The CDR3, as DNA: TGTGCCTGGTCCAAATCCTGGGTCCTCGAGAATTTAAACACTGAAGCTTTCTTT. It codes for CAWSKSWVLENLNTEAFF.